This T cell receptor (beta chain) was sequenced during a study of blood T cell repertoires in COVID-19. Study context: The study drew acute and convalescent COVID-19 samples from the United States, Italy and Spain. From T cells, B-cell-depleted T cells, or PBMCs came the material, which was cDNA or gDNA.

Original methodology: Reference gene primer amplification gave nucleated cell count estimates. Measured with immunoSEQ multiplex PCR; TCRdb has only the in-frame clones, and not every one. From that table come the V and J calls and clone size; the DNA was used to work out D and trimming. The repertoire holds tens of thousands of clones, with about 80% as singletons. V was clipped by 3 bases and J by 4 bases, with 16 bases between them. Germline lookup yields CDR1 SQVTM and CDR2 ANQGSEA. This CDR3 region has 14 residues. Sequenced material: peripheral blood. The rearrangement joins TRBV29-1 to TRBJ2-7; maybe TRBD1 (8 bases). This clonotype was obtained from a human donor in a cohort sampled during active COVID-19. CDR3 nucleotide sequence: TGCAGCGTTGATGGGGGGGACAGGACGTACGAGCAGTACTTC. Its protein is CSVDGGDRTYEQYF.